The 7 T cell receptor beta chains below were found in one sample sequenced in a study of identical twins. TCRdb itself ran the 5' RACE reads through MiXCR, one entry per CDR3 protein. Here the sample spans fewer than 550,000 distinct CDR3 sequences, about 16% being singletons. The sample was also reused in another study, on yellow fever vaccine responses in identical twins.

Sequencing was carried out using CD4+ T cells sorted from blood. These receptors were taken from a woman in her late teens or twenties in good health.

This clonotype was recorded a few times. The chain combines TRBV5-1 with TRBJ2-3; D tentatively reads TRBD1 or TRBD2 (5 bases each). Germline loops: CDR1 SGHRS, CDR2 YFSETQ. V was trimmed by 1 base and J by 3 bases, leaving 12 bases between them. The length of the CDR3 is 15 residues. The CDR3 DNA sequence: TGCGCCAGCAGCTTGTCCGGGGCCGAGACAGATACGCAGTATTTT. Translation: CASSLSGAETDTQYF.

Only a few counts were recorded for this clonotype. The chain has TRBV7-9 and TRBJ2-1; 8 bases map to TRBD1. J was trimmed by 0 bases and V by 10 bases; bases with no gene match: 8. Germline CDR1 SEHNR, CDR2 FQNEAQ (reference sequence). The CDR3 contains 15 residues. In nucleotides, the CDR3 is TGTGCCAACGACAGGGGCGCCGACTCCTACAATGAGCAGTTCTTC. It translates to CANDRGADSYNEQFF. The entire variable domain, with the rest obtained from reference TRBV7-9 and TRBJ2-1, is as follows: DTGVSQNPRHKITKRGQNVTFRCDPISEHNRLYWYRQTLGQGPEFLTYFQNEAQLEKSRLLSDRFSAERPKGSFSTLEIQRTEQGDSAMYLCANDRGADSYNEQFFGPGTRLTVL.

The V call is TRBV7-8, the J call TRBJ2-7; either TRBD1 or TRBD2 may fit D (5 bases each). V gave up 6 bases and J gave up 0 bases, with 15 bases separating them. CDR1 SGHVS and CDR2 FQNEAQ come from the germline V gene. The CDR3 has 15 residues. The CDR3 is CASRGRGGNSYEQYF. The CDR3 coding sequence is TGTGCCAGCAGAGGACGGGGCGGCAACTCCTACGAGCAGTACTTC. Together with reference TRBV7-8 and TRBJ2-7, the CDR3 gives the full variable domain: GAGVSQSPRYKVAKRGQDVALRCDPISGHVSLFWYQQALGQGPEFLTYFQNEAQLDKSGLPSDRFFAERPEGSVSTLKIQRTQQEDSAVYLCASRGRGGNSYEQYFGPGTRLTVT.

This clonotype was seen only a few times. The chain uses TRBV15 and TRBJ2-1; TRBD1 agrees at 9 bases. The trim removed 0 bases at V and 3 bases at J, leaving 3 bases unmatched. Germline CDR1 is LNHNV and CDR2 is YYDKDF (reference sequence). The CDR3 has 16 amino acids. DNA of the CDR3: TGTGCCACCAGCAGAGATCTGGGACAGGGCTACAATGAGCAGTTCTTC. Translated: CATSRDLGQGYNEQFF. Together with reference TRBV15 and TRBJ2-1, the CDR3 gives the full variable domain: DAMVIQNPRYQVTQFGKPVTLSCSQTLNHNVMYWYQQKSSQAPKLLFHYYDKDFNNEADTPDNFQSRRPNTSFCFLDIRSPGLGDTAMYLCATSRDLGQGYNEQFFGPGTRLTVL.

This rearrangement joins TRBV7-9 to TRBJ2-2, with no clear D. From germline, CDR1 is SEHNR and CDR2 FQNEAQ (reference sequence). This CDR3 contains 15 residues. V lost 0 bases and J lost 0, with 5 bases in between. The CDR3 nucleotides read TGTGCCAGCAGCTTAGCGGAAGCGAACACCGGGGAGCTGTTTTTT. This sequence encodes CASSLAEANTGELFF.

V and J are TRBV19 and TRBJ2-1; 8 positions match TRBD1. CDR3 length: 15 residues. Germline CDR1 LNHDA, CDR2 SQIVND (reference sequence). The J segment lost 0 bases and the V segment lost 7 bases, leaving 5 bases of the junction unmatched. Written as DNA, the CDR3 is TGTGCCAGTACCACAGACAGGGGCTCCTACAATGAGCAGTTCTTC. As protein: CASTTDRGSYNEQFF.

This clonotype has more than one count but fewer than ten. V and J are TRBV3-1 and TRBJ2-1, with 9 bases matching TRBD2. Germline V gene sequence: CDR1 LGHDT, CDR2 YNNKEL (reference sequence). The CDR3 spans 14 residues. After removal of 4 bases from V and 6 bases from J, the junction contained 4 bases not matched to a gene. CDR3 nucleotide sequence: TGTGCCAGCAGCCTTAGCGGGGGCCCCAATGAGCAGTTCTTC. Translation gives CASSLSGGPNEQFF.